This T cell receptor beta chain was identified in a study of lymphopenia after photon versus proton radiotherapy. The study's findings and limits: After lymphocyte nadir, photon-treated repertoires showed oligoclonal expansion, especially CD8+ Temra.

The germline V gene has CDR1 MNHEY and CDR2 SVGAGI. CDR3 length: 10 amino acids. Trimming stripped 8 bases from V and 2 bases from J, with 3 bases between. Details on this clone: Its antigen is as yet unknown.

Profiled with immunoSEQ multiplex PCR; TCRdb holds only in-frame clones, not every one. The sample records 10,000 to 15,000 clones, around 89% being singletons. The source of this sequence is a man aged 55 to 69 with pancreatic cancer. This material consisted of peripheral blood, taken from a patient treated with photon-based radiotherapy. This rearrangement joins TRBV6-5 to TRBJ2-5, with D unresolved. This CDR3 is CASGQETQYF. The CDR3 DNA reads as TGTGCCAGCGGACAAGAGACCCAGTACTTC.